These 25 T cell receptor beta chains share one sample of origin, sequenced in a study of shared clonotypes between healthy human individuals. Libraries were prepared by immunoSEQ multiplex PCR; TCRdb keeps only in-frame clonotypes and omits some of them. Seen here are more than 2,000,000 clones, 85% to 95% observed once, and the top ten hold 0.13% to 0.15%. Sample: naive CD4+ T cells sorted from blood. As to subset: CD45RA+ positively selected. These receptors were obtained from a man aged 18 to 29 in good health.

The V and J genes are TRBV6-5 and TRBJ1-1, with unresolved D. Trimming took off 3 bases at V and 0 bases at J, with 11 bases between the two ends. Germline CDR1 and CDR2: MNHEY and SVGAGI. This CDR3 spans 15 amino acids. The CDR3 DNA reads as TGTGCCAGCAGTTATACGGTTCTCATGAACACTGAAGCTTTCTTT. Encoded protein: CASSYTVLMNTEAFF.

Details on this clone: Other DNA sequences in this specimen translate into the identical CDR3. The gene calls are TRBV5-4 and TRBJ2-3, with D possibly TRBD2 on 6 matching bases. The germline CDR1 and CDR2 sequences are SGHNT and YYREEE (reference sequence). The length of the CDR3 is 15 residues. V lost 5 bases to trimming and J lost 0 bases, with 13 bases between them. The DNA of the CDR3 is TGTGCCAGCAGTCGAGGCGGGACGAGCACAGATACGCAGTATTTT. This codes for CASSRGGTSTDTQYF.

Note on this clone: The same CDR3 arises from other DNA sequences in this sample as well. This chain joins TRBV18 and TRBJ2-7; D perhaps matches TRBD1 (7 bases). Trimming took off 3 bases at V and 2 bases at J, with 11 bases between the two ends. Per germline, CDR1 KGHSH and CDR2 LQKENI. The CDR3 is 14 amino acids. CDR3 in amino acids: CASSPSGGPYEQYF. The DNA of the CDR3 is TGTGCCAGCTCACCCTCAGGGGGGCCCTACGAGCAGTACTTC.

The chain couples TRBV7-2 to TRBJ2-7; the match to TRBD1 covers 7 bases. Germline V gene data show CDR1 as SGHTA and CDR2 as FQGNSA. The V gene end was trimmed by 7 bases and the J gene end by 3 bases; junction bases not matched to a gene: 6. This CDR3 has 13 residues. The CDR3 sequence: CASNIAGGYEQYF. The CDR3 DNA sequence: TGTGCCAGCAACATCGCAGGGGGCTACGAGCAGTACTTC.

On this clone itself: Additional DNA sequences in this sample encode the identical CDR3. V and J are TRBV19 and TRBJ2-1; 8 bases map to TRBD2. Germline assignment: CDR1 LNHDA and CDR2 SQIVND (reference sequence). Losses at the gene ends were 3 bases for V and 0 bases for J; bases not matched to a gene: 1. CDR3 length: 15 residues. Here the CDR3 reads CASSIGGGSYNEQFF. The CDR3 coding sequence is TGTGCCAGTAGTATCGGGGGGGGCTCCTACAATGAGCAGTTCTTC.

The chain links TRBV7-9 to TRBJ1-2; D gene ambiguous. V lost 0 bases and J lost 8, with 7 bases in between. Germline V CDR1 and CDR2: SEHNR, FQNEAQ (reference sequence). There are 12 residues in the CDR3. CDR3 DNA: TGTGCCAGCAGCTTAGCCCTGGAGGGCTACACCTTC. As protein: CASSLALEGYTF.

The chain is built from TRBV5-4 and TRBJ2-2, with 11 bases matching TRBD1. The CDR3 sequence is 18 residues long. J gave up 0 bases and V 4 bases, and 8 bases lay outside the gene matches. Looked up from germline, CDR1 is SGHNT and CDR2 is YYREEE (reference sequence). CDR3 amino acids: CASSRGTGGLSNTGELFF. The CDR3 DNA sequence: TGTGCCAGCAGCCGGGGGACAGGGGGGCTATCGAACACCGGGGAGCTGTTTTTT.

J is TRBJ1-3 and V is TRBV29-1; a weak D match, TRBD1 (6 bases). CDR1 SQVTM and CDR2 ANQGSEA come from the germline V gene. Trimming took 3 bases from V and 1 from J, leaving 10 bases between them. This CDR3 is 14 amino acids long. The CDR3 here is CSVEDTGSGNTIYF. The CDR3 DNA is TGCAGCGTTGAGGACACAGGGTCTGGAAACACCATATATTTT. The entire variable domain, with the rest obtained from reference TRBV29-1 and TRBJ1-3, is as follows: SAVISQKPSRDICQRGTSLTIQCQVDSQVTMMFWYRQQPGQSLTLIATANQGSEATYESGFVIDKFPISRPNLTFSTLTVSNMSPEDSSIYLCSVEDTGSGNTIYFGEGSWLTVV.

This clone was found once. The chain uses TRBV4-1 and TRBJ2-6; possible D gene TRBD1, 6 bases. The CDR3 contains 17 residues. The germline V gene encodes CDR1 MGHRA and CDR2 YSYEKL. V lost 2 bases and J 1 base, leaving 12 bases between the germline ends. CDR3 sequence (DNA): TGCGCCAGCAGCCAATCCGATACAGGGTCTGGGGCCAACGTCCTGACTTTC. Protein sequence: CASSQSDTGSGANVLTF.

CDR3 sequence (DNA): TGCGCCAGCAGCCAAGGGTTTGGACAGGGTGCCTACGAGCAGTACTTC. Its translation is CASSQGFGQGAYEQYF. The chain links TRBV4-1 to TRBJ2-7, with TRBD1 identical over 8 bases. Germline lookup yields CDR1 MGHRA and CDR2 YSYEKL. This CDR3 comprises 16 residues. Trimming took 1 base from V and 2 from J; bases not matched to a gene: 7.

CDR3 nucleotide sequence: TGTGCCAGTAGTTCCCGGGATAGCGGGAGTCTCGGAGATACGCAGTATTTT. Its protein product is CASSSRDSGSLGDTQYF. The rearrangement links TRBV19 to TRBJ2-3; 9 bases fit TRBD2. CDR1 is LNHDA, CDR2 SQIVND, per germline (reference sequence). Trimming took 5 bases from V and 5 from J; bases not matched to a gene: 14. This CDR3 has 17 residues.

This clone was seen a handful of times. The same CDR3 is also encoded by other DNA sequences in this sample. The rearrangement joins TRBV5-1 to TRBJ2-3; 10 bases align to TRBD2. From germline, CDR1 is SGHRS and CDR2 YFSETQ. J gave up 1 base and V 3 bases, and 2 bases lay outside the gene matches. This CDR3 is 15 amino acids long. The CDR3 loop is CASSSGLAGTDTQYF. The CDR3 coding sequence is TGCGCCAGCAGCTCCGGACTAGCGGGCACAGATACGCAGTATTTT.

On this clone itself: The same CDR3 can be traced to other DNA sequences in this sample. V is TRBV5-1 and J is TRBJ2-7; possible D gene TRBD2, 6 bases. The V gene's germline CDR1 is SGHRS and CDR2 YFSETQ. The CDR3 covers 13 residues. Trimming cost V 3 bases and J 2 bases, with 9 bases left between them. CDR3 DNA: TGCGCCAGCAGCTCGGAGGGTGCCTACGAGCAGTACTTC. This encodes CASSSEGAYEQYF.

The chain combines TRBV11-3 with TRBJ2-3; tentative D call: TRBD1 (5 bases). The CDR3 is 20 amino acids. Trimming took off 1 base at V and 1 base at J, with 24 bases between the two ends. Germline CDR1 is SGHNT and CDR2 is YENEEA. The chain's CDR3 is CASSLVSCRGPEVRTDTQYF. CDR3 bases: TGTGCCAGCAGCTTAGTGTCGTGTAGGGGCCCAGAGGTCCGCACAGATACGCAGTATTTT. The full variable domain, rest sourced from reference TRBV11-3 and TRBJ2-3, is EAGVVQSPRYKIIEKKQPVAFWCNPISGHNTLYWYLQNLGQGPELLIRYENEEAVDDSQLPKDRFSAERLKGVDSTLKIQPAELGDSAVYLCASSLVSCRGPEVRTDTQYFGPGTRLTVL.

This chain connects TRBV18 to TRBJ1-2, with 8 bases matching TRBD1. With V trimmed by 3 bases and J by 1 base, 4 bases remained unmatched. CDR3 length: 15 residues. The germline V gene has CDR1 KGHSH and CDR2 LQKENI. The CDR3 here is CASSPGTGFNYGYTF. Here the CDR3 DNA reads TGTGCCAGCTCACCGGGGACAGGATTTAACTATGGCTACACCTTC.

Worth noting for this clone: The identical CDR3 is also encoded by other nucleotide sequences in the sample. The chain is built from TRBV7-6 and TRBJ2-5; D call uncertain. This CDR3 comprises 11 residues. Germline lookup yields CDR1 SGHVS and CDR2 FNYEAQ. The V gene lost 5 bases and the J gene lost 2 bases, with 3 bases spanning the gap. Here the CDR3 DNA reads TGTGCCAGCAGCATACAAGAGACCCAGTACTTC. Amino acid sequence: CASSIQETQYF.

The chain joins TRBV7-2 to TRBJ1-6, with D perhaps TRBD1 (5 bases). Trimming left V 5 bases short and J 5 bases short, with 16 bases between. CDR1 SGHTA and CDR2 FQGNSA come from the germline V gene. The CDR3 has 16 residues. CDR3 in DNA: TGTGCCAGCAGCCCTACCACGGGGCAGAATAATTCACCCCTCCACTTT. Translation gives CASSPTTGQNNSPLHF.

The rearrangement links TRBV18 to TRBJ1-2; a weak D match, TRBD1 (6 bases). Germline CDR1 KGHSH, CDR2 LQKENI. The CDR3 has 14 amino acids. V was trimmed by 0 bases and J by 2 bases, leaving 7 bases between them. In DNA, the CDR3 is TGTGCCAGCTCACCACCCCAGGGGAACTATGGCTACACCTTC. As protein: CASSPPQGNYGYTF.

The chain recombines TRBV9 with TRBJ2-5; 12 positions match TRBD2. The ends lost 3 bases at V and 0 bases at J; junction bases unmatched: 12. This CDR3 is 19 amino acids long. CDR1 is SGDLS and CDR2 is YYNGEE in the germline V gene. Here the CDR3 reads CASSAGLAGWAINQETQYF. The CDR3 DNA reads as TGTGCCAGCAGCGCTGGACTAGCGGGATGGGCCATCAACCAAGAGACCCAGTACTTC.

A word on this clone: Other DNA sequences within the sample encode an identical CDR3. Written as DNA, the CDR3 is TGCGCCAGCAGCTTGGCAGGGAGGGGCACAGATACGCAGTATTTT. It encodes CASSLAGRGTDTQYF. The chain joins TRBV5-1 to TRBJ2-3, with 7 bases lining up with TRBD2. The CDR3 contains 15 residues. Germline V gene sequence: CDR1 SGHRS, CDR2 YFSETQ. V shed 0 bases, J shed 1 base, and the junction held 2 bases outside the gene matches. Full variable domain (rest looked up from reference TRBV5-1 and TRBJ2-3): KAGVTQTPRYLIKTRGQQVTLSCSPISGHRSVSWYQQTPGQGLQFLFEYFSETQRNKGNFPGRFSGRQFSNSRSEMNVSTLELGDSALYLCASSLAGRGTDTQYFGPGTRLTVL.

The gene calls are TRBV10-1 and TRBJ1-3, with D hard to call. Germline V gene lookup returns CDR1 WNHNN and CDR2 SYGVQD (reference sequence). The germline V and J ends were trimmed by 7 bases and 0 bases, with 13 bases remaining between them. The CDR3 runs to 15 residues. The CDR3 nucleotides are TGCGCCAGCAAAGAGCCGCAGAGCTCTGGAAACACCATATATTTT. This translates into CASKEPQSSGNTIYF.

The chain has TRBV29-1 and TRBJ1-2, with 7 positions matching TRBD1. This CDR3 spans 13 amino acids. CDR1 is SQVTM, CDR2 ANQGSEA, per germline. The ends lost 3 bases at V and 4 bases at J; junction bases unmatched: 5. CDR3 DNA: TGCAGCGTTGACCCAGGGGGTAGCTATGGCTACACCTTC. It translates to CSVDPGGSYGYTF.

V usage is TRBV18 and J usage is TRBJ2-3, with 12 bases lining up with TRBD2. From germline, CDR1 is KGHSH and CDR2 LQKENI. Trimming at V came to 2 bases and at J to 3 bases, leaving 9 bases not matched to a gene. This CDR3 has 18 amino acids. The CDR3 DNA is TGTGCCAGCTCACCATTAGGACGGACTAGCGGGACTACAGATACGCAGTATTTT. As protein: CASSPLGRTSGTTDTQYF.

The count of this clone is one. The V gene is TRBV6-1, the J gene TRBJ1-1; D ambiguous. Germline V gene data show CDR1 as MNHNS and CDR2 as SASEGT. With 4 bases removed from V and 0 bases from J, the gap between germline ends came to 3 bases. The CDR3 has 12 amino acids. CDR3 residues: CASSVMNTEAFF. CDR3 in DNA: TGTGCCAGCAGTGTCATGAACACTGAAGCTTTCTTT.

The chain uses TRBV19 and TRBJ1-5; D ambiguous. Trimming removed 5 bases from V and 4 bases from J, with 15 bases in between. This CDR3 has 15 residues. CDR1 is LNHDA and CDR2 is SQIVND in the germline V gene (reference sequence). CDR3 DNA sequence: TGTGCCAGTAGTGGTATGAGGGTTGGGAATCAGCCCCAGCATTTT. Translating it yields CASSGMRVGNQPQHF.